This T cell receptor (beta chain) was identified in a study of OX40 agonist ivuxolimab in advanced cancers. Assay: immunoSEQ multiplex PCR; the TCRdb copy retains only in-frame clones and omits some. Among 80,000 or so clones listed, 80% to 95% were seen once. After removal of 0 bases from V and 4 bases from J, the junction contained 5 bases not matched to a gene. Germline loops: CDR1 ENHRY, CDR2 SYGVKD. This CDR3 has 16 amino acids. Specimen: CD4+ or CD8+ T cells sorted from blood, collected in a trial of the OX40 agonist ivuxolimab. The V gene is TRBV10-3, the J gene TRBJ1-4; 7 bases are a match to TRBD1. This receptor was identified in an adult with an advanced solid tumor such as melanoma, head and neck, liver or kidney cancer. The CDR3 sequence: CAISESKGQHNEKLFF. Here the CDR3 DNA reads TGTGCCATCAGTGAGTCGAAGGGACAGCATAATGAAAAACTGTTTTTT.